This TCR beta chain was documented in a study of blood T cells in healthy people across ages. The authors ran a second PCR of roughly 6 to 12 cycles using a sample-barcoded 5' primer and a J-beta primer mix. Template switching added a 12-random-nucleotide identifier to every cDNA molecule. In TCRdb, the 5' RACE reads were re-called with MiXCR into one record per CDR3 protein. This sample has 650,000 to 800,000 distinct CDR3 sequences; 45% to 60% occur once, and the top ten carry approximately 13%. The table lists this clonotype with a count of one. The antigen remains undetermined. Study outcomes and limitations: Unsorted PBMC material precluded a definitive naive versus antigen-experienced comparison. Investigators viewed diversity estimates from one million T cells as underestimates, the study reported.

The receptor's source is an elderly woman in good health. Sequences were obtained from blood.

CDR3 coding DNA: TGTGCCAGCAGCCAAAGAGAACACAGTACCTACGAGCAGTACTTC. It translates to CASSQREHSTYEQYF. The gene calls are TRBV4-2 and TRBJ2-7; D unresolved. The CDR3 extends over 15 amino acids. Trimming left V 2 bases short and J 2 bases short, with 13 bases between. Germline values: CDR1 LGHNA, CDR2 YNFKEQ.